This is a list of T cell receptor beta chains from one sample in a study of blood T cell repertoires in COVID-19. The assay was immunoSEQ multiplex PCR, and TCRdb's table has in-frame clones only and misses some. The table lists 250,000 to 350,000 clones, 70% to 90% of them singletons, with approximately 6% in the top ten. Sequencing was performed on peripheral blood. The source is a woman between 50 and 59 years old with COVID-19, enrolled during active disease. The CDR3 runs from the conserved cysteine through the conserved F or W. D genes are given only for firm matches.

d_gene,j_gene,v_gene,CDR3nt,CDR3aa
TRBD2,TRBJ2-3,TRBV11-2,TGTGCCAGCAGCTTAGATTGGGGGGGAGGATCTAGCACAGATACGCAGTATTTT,CASSLDWGGGSSTDTQYF
.,TRBJ1-2,TRBV3-1/TRBV3-2,TGTGCCAGCAGCCAAGAGGAGGGCGTTGGGGGCTACACCTTC,CASSQEEGVGGYTF
TRBD1,TRBJ1-1,TRBV5-6,TGTGCCAGCAGCTTGGCTGGGACAGGGGTATTCGGAGCTTTCTTT,CASSLAGTGVFGAFF
.,TRBJ1-4,TRBV5-6,TGTGCCAGCAGCTCGGGGTTATATGCAACTAATGAAAAACTGTTTTTT,CASSSGLYATNEKLFF
TRBD2,TRBJ2-1,TRBV7-9,TGTGCCAGCAGCCTAAGGGAACGACTAGCGGGGAGCTCCTACAATGAGCAGTTCTTC,CASSLRERLAGSSYNEQFF
TRBD1,TRBJ2-2,TRBV6-2/TRBV6-3,TGTGCCAGCAGTCCCCCTACAGGGGTCACCGGGGAGCTGTTTTTT,CASSPPTGVTGELFF
TRBD2,TRBJ2-7,TRBV10-2,TGCGCCACGCGGGAGGGCCAGCGCTACGAGCAGTACTTC,CATREGQRYEQYF
TRBD1,TRBJ1-1,TRBV6-4,TGTGCCAGCAGTGAAGGGACAGTGAACACTGAAGCTTTCTTT,CASSEGTVNTEAFF
TRBD1,TRBJ1-1,TRBV6-5,TGTGCCAGCAGACCTTACGGGACAGGGTTTGAAGCTTTCTTT,CASRPYGTGFEAFF
TRBD1,TRBJ1-1,TRBV29-1,TGCAGCGCTCCGACAGGGGCTTCGAACACTGAAGCTTTCTTT,CSAPTGASNTEAFF
TRBD1,TRBJ2-7,TRBV30,TGTGCCTGGACCCACCCCAGGGGGAAGGGCTACGAGCAGTACTTC,CAWTHPRGKGYEQYF